A selection of T cell receptor beta chains follows, all from one sample in a study of T-cell memory formation after mild COVID-19. TCRdb processed the 5' RACE reads anew with MiXCR; each CDR3 protein has one entry. The sample lists 200,000 to 300,000 distinct CDR3 sequences, around 15% occurring once. Input material: PBMCs or a T cell subset sorted from them (not recorded which). These TCRs come from a man aged 18 to 29 who had mild COVID-19 (a few samples of this study predate the infection). Cell type and time point are not known. CDR3s include the opening cysteine and the closing phenylalanine or tryptophan.

v_call,cdr3_aa
TRBV7-9,CASSLSGGRKETQYF
TRBV21-1,CASNIGLAGGRETQYF
TRBV7-2,CASSLAYSPLHF
TRBV5-1,CASSFFPGGETQYF
TRBV5-1,CASRGTGINEQYF
TRBV7-9,CASSLPAERGNEQYF
TRBV7-6,CASSLSVGDVPYEQYF
TRBV12-3/TRBV12-4,CASSSTVSGNTIYF
TRBV5-1,CASSDRTGGPDTQYF
TRBV18,CASSPSEGAYEQYF